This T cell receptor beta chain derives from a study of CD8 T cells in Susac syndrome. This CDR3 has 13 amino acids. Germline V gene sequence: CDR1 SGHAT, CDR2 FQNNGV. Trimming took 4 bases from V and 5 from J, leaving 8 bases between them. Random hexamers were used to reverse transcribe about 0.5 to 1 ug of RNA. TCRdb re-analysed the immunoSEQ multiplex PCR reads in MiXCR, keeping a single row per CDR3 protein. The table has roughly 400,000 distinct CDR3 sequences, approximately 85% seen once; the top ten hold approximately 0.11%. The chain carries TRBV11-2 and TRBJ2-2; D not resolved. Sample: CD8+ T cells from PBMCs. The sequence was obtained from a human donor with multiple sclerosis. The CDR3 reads CASSWPGTGELFF. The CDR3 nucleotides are TGTGCCAGCAGCTGGCCTGGAACCGGGGAGCTGTTTTTT.